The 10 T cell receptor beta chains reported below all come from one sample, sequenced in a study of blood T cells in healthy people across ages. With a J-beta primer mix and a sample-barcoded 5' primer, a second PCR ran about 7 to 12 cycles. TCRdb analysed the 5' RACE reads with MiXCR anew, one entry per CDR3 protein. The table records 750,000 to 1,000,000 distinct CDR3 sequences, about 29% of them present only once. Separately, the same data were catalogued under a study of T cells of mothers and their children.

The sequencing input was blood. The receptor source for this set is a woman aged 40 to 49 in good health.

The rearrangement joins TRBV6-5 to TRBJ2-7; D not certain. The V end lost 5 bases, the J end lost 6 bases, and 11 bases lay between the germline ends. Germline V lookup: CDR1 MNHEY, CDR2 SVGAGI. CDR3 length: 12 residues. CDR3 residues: CASSASVREQYF. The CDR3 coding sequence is TGTGCCAGCAGTGCTTCAGTCCGCGAGCAGTACTTC.

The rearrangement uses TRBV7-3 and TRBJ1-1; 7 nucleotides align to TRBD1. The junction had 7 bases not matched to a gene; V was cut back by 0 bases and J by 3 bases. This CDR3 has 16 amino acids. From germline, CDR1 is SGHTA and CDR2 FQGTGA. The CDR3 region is CASSLTASRGDTEAFF. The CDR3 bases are TGTGCCAGCAGCTTAACCGCGTCCAGGGGGGACACTGAAGCTTTCTTT.

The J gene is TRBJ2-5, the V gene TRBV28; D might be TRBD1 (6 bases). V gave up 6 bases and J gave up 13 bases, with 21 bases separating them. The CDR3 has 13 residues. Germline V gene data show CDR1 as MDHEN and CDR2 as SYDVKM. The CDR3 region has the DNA TGTGCCAGCAGGTCGGACAGCCCTGTGGGGCGGTACTTC. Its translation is CASRSDSPVGRYF.

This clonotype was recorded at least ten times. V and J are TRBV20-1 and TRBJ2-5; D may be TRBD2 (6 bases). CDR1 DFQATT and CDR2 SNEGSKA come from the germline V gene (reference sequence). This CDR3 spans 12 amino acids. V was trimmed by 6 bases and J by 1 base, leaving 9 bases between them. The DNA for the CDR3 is TGCAGTGCGGGGGACTTCCAAGAGACCCAGTACTTC. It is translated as CSAGDFQETQYF.

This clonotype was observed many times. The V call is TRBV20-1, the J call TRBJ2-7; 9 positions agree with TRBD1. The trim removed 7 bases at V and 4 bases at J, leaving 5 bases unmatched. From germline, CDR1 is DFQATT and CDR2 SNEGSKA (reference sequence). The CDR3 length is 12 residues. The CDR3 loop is CSVGQGKYEQYF. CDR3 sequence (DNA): TGCAGTGTAGGACAGGGGAAATACGAGCAGTACTTC.

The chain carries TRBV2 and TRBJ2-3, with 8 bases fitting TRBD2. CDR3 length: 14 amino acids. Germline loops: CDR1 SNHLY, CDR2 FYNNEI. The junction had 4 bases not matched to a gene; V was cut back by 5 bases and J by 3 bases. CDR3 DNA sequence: TGTGCCAGCAGTCCACTAGCGGATACAGATACGCAGTATTTT. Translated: CASSPLADTDTQYF.

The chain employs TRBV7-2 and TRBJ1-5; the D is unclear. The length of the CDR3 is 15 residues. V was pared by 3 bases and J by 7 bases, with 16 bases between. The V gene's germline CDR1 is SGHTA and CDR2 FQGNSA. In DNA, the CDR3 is TGTGCCAGCAGCTTTAGCTCGGGTGTCGGGCAGCCCCAGCATTTT. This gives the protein CASSFSSGVGQPQHF. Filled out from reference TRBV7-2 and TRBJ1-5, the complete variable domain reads GAGVSQSPSNKVTEKGKDVELRCDPISGHTALYWYRQSLGQGLEFLIYFQGNSAPDKSGLPSDRFSAERTGGSVSTLTIQRTQQEDSAVYLCASSFSSGVGQPQHFGDGTRLSIL.

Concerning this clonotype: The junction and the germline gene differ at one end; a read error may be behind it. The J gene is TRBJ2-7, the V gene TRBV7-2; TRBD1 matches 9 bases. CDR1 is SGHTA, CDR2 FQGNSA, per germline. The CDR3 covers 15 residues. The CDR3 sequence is CAGSLGGTGIFEQYF. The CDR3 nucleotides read TGTGCCGGCAGCTTAGGTGGGACAGGGATCTTCGAGCAGTACTTC. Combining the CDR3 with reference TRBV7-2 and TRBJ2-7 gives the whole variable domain GAGVSQSPSNKVTEKGKDVELRCDPISGHTALYWYRQSLGQGLEFLIYFQGNSAPDKSGLPSDRFSAERTGGSVSTLTIQRTQQEDSAVYLCAGSLGGTGIFEQYFGPGTRLTVT.

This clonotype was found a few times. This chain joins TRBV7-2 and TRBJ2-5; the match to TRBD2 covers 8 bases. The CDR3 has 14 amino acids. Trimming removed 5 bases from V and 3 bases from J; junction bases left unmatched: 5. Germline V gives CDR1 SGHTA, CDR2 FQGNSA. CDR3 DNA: TGTGCCAGCAGCAGTAGCGGGGTGAAAGAGACCCAGTACTTC. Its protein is CASSSSGVKETQYF.

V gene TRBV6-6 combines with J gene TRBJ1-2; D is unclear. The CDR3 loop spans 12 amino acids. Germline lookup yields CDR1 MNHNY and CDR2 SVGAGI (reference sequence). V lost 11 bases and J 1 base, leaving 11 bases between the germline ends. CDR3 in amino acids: CASNPINYGYTF. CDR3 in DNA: TGTGCCTCGAACCCTATTAACTATGGCTACACCTTC.